These T cell receptor beta chains were read from a single sample in a study of blood T cell repertoires in COVID-19. The protocol was immunoSEQ multiplex PCR, while the TCRdb copy is restricted to in-frame clones and leaves out a portion. The table lists about 250,000 clones, roughly 90% of them singletons. What was sequenced was PBMCs or T cells enriched from blood (not recorded which). The receptors derive from a woman aged 45-60 years who had recovered from COVID-19. The CDR3 runs from the conserved cysteine through the conserved F or W. The order of the fields is clone size, J gene, V gene, D gene, CDR3 DNA, CDR3 protein. D genes are given only for firm matches. A clone size is listed for some rows: how often the clone was seen (once, few, many), or a class if it is expanded.

>NA|TRBJ2-3|TRBV5-1|TRBD2
TGCGCCAGCAAGAGGGTCCCGGGAGGTTCACCAGATACGCAGTATTTT
CASKRVPGGSPDTQYF
>NA|TRBJ1-5|TRBV30|NA
TGTGCCTGCGCGACAGGTCCTAATCAGCCCCAGCATTTT
CACATGPNQPQHF
>NA|TRBJ2-2|TRBV7-3|TRBD2
TGTGCCAGCAGCGGTAGACCGGGACTAGCGGGAAGCGGGGAGCTGTTTTTT
CASSGRPGLAGSGELFF
>few|TRBJ2-1|TRBV7-2|TRBD2
TGTGCCAGCAGCAAATACGGGACTAGCGGCCTCTACAATGAGCAGTTCTTC
CASSKYGTSGLYNEQFF
>NA|TRBJ1-4|TRBV19|NA
TGTGCCAGTAGTCCTACGACAGCAACCGAAAAACTGTTTTTT
CASSPTTATEKLFF
>NA|TRBJ1-2|TRBV28|TRBD1
TGTGCCAGCAGTTTTAGGCTTAGGGGGCGCCCATATGGCTACACCTTC
CASSFRLRGRPYGYTF
>few|TRBJ1-5|TRBV29-1|NA
TGCAGCGTCGGGGACATGAGCAATCAGCCCCAGCATTTT
CSVGDMSNQPQHF
>NA|TRBJ1-1|TRBV19|NA
TGTGCCAGTAGTAAGGAGGGGAGCACTGAAGCTTTCTTT
CASSKEGSTEAFF
>NA|TRBJ2-2|TRBV28|TRBD2
TGTGCCAGCAGTTACAATAGCGGGAGGGCCTTCACCGGGGAGCTGTTTTTT
CASSYNSGRAFTGELFF
>NA|TRBJ1-6|TRBV6-5|NA
TGTGCCAGCAGGAAACGGGACTCTTCTTCACCCCTCCACTTT
CASRKRDSSSPLHF
>NA|TRBJ1-2|TRBV3-1/TRBV3-2|TRBD1
TGTGCCAGCAGCCAAGCGACAGGGAACTATGGCTACACCTTC
CASSQATGNYGYTF
>NA|TRBJ2-7|TRBV28|TRBD2
TGTGCCAGCACCGCTAGCGGGAGGAAGTCCCTCTCCTACGAGCAGTACTTC
CASTASGRKSLSYEQYF
>NA|TRBJ2-3|TRBV6-1|TRBD2
TGTGCCAGCAGTGGACGGACTAGCGGGTTCTCTAGCACAGATACGCAGTATTTT
CASSGRTSGFSSTDTQYF
>NA|TRBJ1-5|TRBV4-1|TRBD1
TGCGCCAGCAGCGCTACAGGGGGCAATCAGCCCCAGCATTTT
CASSATGGNQPQHF
>NA|TRBJ2-7|TRBV5-8|NA
TGTGCCAGCAGGGCAGTGGGGGCCCACGAGCAGTACTTC
CASRAVGAHEQYF
>NA|TRBJ2-7|TRBV18|TRBD1
TGTGCCAGCTCACCAAGGGACAGCTCCTACGAGCAGTACTTC
CASSPRDSSYEQYF
>NA|TRBJ1-4|TRBV12-1|NA
TGTGCCAGCAGCTTACGACAGCAAACAACTAATGAAAAACTGTTTTTT
CASSLRQQTTNEKLFF
>NA|TRBJ2-1|TRBV27|NA
TGTGCCAGCAGGGCGATCAGGGACTCTACGAATGAGCAGTTCTTC
CASRAIRDSTNEQFF
>NA|TRBJ1-3|TRBV18|NA
TGTGCCAGCTCACGAATCGACACAGGATCTGGAAACACCATATATTTT
CASSRIDTGSGNTIYF
>NA|TRBJ2-5|TRBV24-1|NA
TGTGCCACCAGTGATACTGGGACTCCCAAAGAGACCCAGTACTTC
CATSDTGTPKETQYF
>NA|TRBJ1-5|TRBV19|NA
TGTGCGGGGAGGGTATGGGGCAATCAGCCCCAGCATTTT
CAGRVWGNQPQHF
>NA|TRBJ1-6|TRBV30|NA
TGTGCCTGGAGTGTTTCAGGGTTTAATTCACCCCTCCACTTT
CAWSVSGFNSPLHF
>NA|TRBJ2-1|TRBV19|TRBD2
TGTGCCAGTAGTAACGAGCGGGAGAGGTCCTACAATGAGCAGTTCTTC
CASSNERERSYNEQFF
>NA|TRBJ2-7|TRBV7-8|TRBD2
TGTGCCAGCAGCCGGCGCGGCCTAGCGGGAGTCTACGAGCAGTACTTC
CASSRRGLAGVYEQYF
>NA|TRBJ2-4|TRBV27|NA
TGTGCCAGCAGTTTATCGGTAGGGGATGGCAAAAACATTCAGTACTTC
CASSLSVGDGKNIQYF
>NA|TRBJ2-5|TRBV28|TRBD2
TGTGCCAGCAGTATAGGGTCCCGGCGGGGGGAGACCCAGTACTTC
CASSIGSRRGETQYF
>NA|TRBJ2-4|TRBV7-2|TRBD1
TGTGCCAGCAGCCGGGACAGGGATTCCAAAAACATTCAGTACTTC
CASSRDRDSKNIQYF
>NA|TRBJ1-4|TRBV7-3|TRBD1
TGTGCCAGCAGCTTAAGCGGGACAGGGACTGAAAAACTGTTTTTT
CASSLSGTGTEKLFF
>NA|TRBJ1-1|TRBV2|NA
TGTGCCAGCGGAGACGTGAACACTGAAGCTTTCTTT
CASGDVNTEAFF
>few|TRBJ2-3|TRBV28|NA
TGTGCCAGCAGTTTCGGATACTACCGTTATCAAAGTACAGATACGCAGTATTTT
CASSFGYYRYQSTDTQYF
>NA|TRBJ1-6|TRBV25-1|NA
TGTGCCAGCAGCGCGGCCCACCGGTCACCCCTCCACTTT
CASSAAHRSPLHF
>NA|TRBJ2-7|TRBV9|TRBD1
TGTGCCAGCAGCACCGGGACAGCCCCCTACGAGCAGTACTTC
CASSTGTAPYEQYF